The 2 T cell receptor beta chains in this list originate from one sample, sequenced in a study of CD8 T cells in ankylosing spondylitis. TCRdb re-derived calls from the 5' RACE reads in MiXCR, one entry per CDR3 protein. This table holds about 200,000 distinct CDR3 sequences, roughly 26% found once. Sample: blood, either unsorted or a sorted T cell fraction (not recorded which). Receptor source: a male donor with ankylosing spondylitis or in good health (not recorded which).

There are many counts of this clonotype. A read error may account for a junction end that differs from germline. The CDR3 nucleotides are TGTGCTAGCAGCTTGGACCCTCAGGGTCGCACCGGGGAGCTGTTTTTT. It specifies CASSLDPQGRTGELFF. The chain uses TRBV7-7 and TRBJ2-2, with D perhaps TRBD1 (5 bases). Germline CDR1 reads SSHAT; CDR2 reads FNYEAQ (reference sequence). The CDR3 contains 16 residues. Filled out from reference TRBV7-7 and TRBJ2-2, the complete variable domain reads GAGVSQSPRYKVTKRGQDVTLRCDPISSHATLYWYQQALGQGPEFLTYFNYEAQPDKSGLPSDRFSAERPEGSISTLTIQRTEQRDSAMYRCASSLDPQGRTGELFFGEGSRLTVL.

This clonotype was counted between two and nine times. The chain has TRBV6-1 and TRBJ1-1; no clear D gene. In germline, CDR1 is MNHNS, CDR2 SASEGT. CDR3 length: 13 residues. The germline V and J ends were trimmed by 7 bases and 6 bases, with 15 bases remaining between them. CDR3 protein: CASTRDSRSEAFF. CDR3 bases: TGTGCCAGCACCCGCGATTCACGCTCTGAAGCTTTCTTT.